The clone carrying this TCR beta chain was found many times. No antigen is known for it. The record originates from a study of T cells in Graves' hyperthyroidism and ophthalmopathy. Findings and caveats of the study: The model identified upcoming ophthalmopathy a median approximately six months ahead of onset. A 13 V-J model separated ophthalmopathy from stable hyperthyroidism.

Patients were excluded because of uncontrolled infection, other autoimmune disease, pregnancy or lactation. The study based diagnoses on clinical symptoms, serum thyroxine and TRAb, thyroid ultrasound and orbital computed tomography. CDR1 and CDR2 (germline): MGHRA, YSYEKL. The CDR3 loop spans 13 amino acids. V was pared by 10 bases and J by 8 bases, with 5 bases of the junction left unmatched. The investigators amplified TCR beta CDR3 regions from RNA transcripts. HTBI primers were employed in a first-round RT-PCR of the TCR CDR3. In TCRdb, the multiplex PCR reads were re-called with MiXCR into one record per CDR3 protein. The sample includes roughly 500,000 distinct CDR3 sequences, around 50% seen only once; the top ten take about two fifths.

This TCR was sampled from an adult woman with Graves' disease, either hyperthyroidism or ophthalmopathy (not recorded which). This chain connects TRBV4-1 to TRBJ1-6; 10 positions match TRBD1. Sequenced: peripheral blood or thyroid tissue (not recorded which). The CDR3, as DNA: TGCGCCACTTCGGACAGGGGGTATTCACCCCTCCACTTT. Its translation: CATSDRGYSPLHF.